These T cell receptor beta chains were read from a single sample in a study of CD8+CD57+ T cells in acquired aplastic anemia. TCRdb reprocessed the reads with MiXCR, giving one entry per CDR3 protein. The sample includes around 200,000 distinct CDR3 sequences, less than 60% of them seen just once. The sample comprised sorted CD4+, CD8+, or CD8+CD57+ T cells (not recorded which) from PBMCs. The receptors were gathered from a human donor with aplastic anemia. Both conserved end residues are part of each CDR3. The D gene is left open where the match is weak. A row's size may be missing; if present it is once, few, many or a size class.

V gene	J gene	D gene	clone size	CDR3 protein	CDR3 DNA
TRBV19	TRBJ1-2	-	many	CASSMPAPNIRGYTF	TGTGCCAGTAGTATGCCGGCACCAAATATCAGGGGCTACACCTTC
TRBV5-6	TRBJ2-7	-	many	CASSLASYEQYF	TGTGCCAGCAGCTTAGCCAGCTACGAGCAGTACTTC
TRBV20-1	TRBJ1-2	TRBD1	-	CSATDRGPRGYTF	TGCAGTGCTACGGACAGGGGGCCGCGAGGCTACACCTTC
TRBV2	TRBJ2-5	TRBD1	few	CASSDGQEETQYF	TGTGCCAGCAGTGACGGACAGGAGGAGACCCAGTACTTC
TRBV20-1	TRBJ2-7	TRBD1	-	CSAETGTATYEQYF	TGCAGTGCTGAAACCGGGACAGCCACCTACGAGCAGTACTTC
TRBV14	TRBJ1-5	-	many	CASSHGQRGQPQHF	TGTGCCAGCAGCCACGGACAGCGGGGTCAGCCCCAGCATTTT
TRBV10-3	TRBJ2-3	TRBD2	once	CAIREYSGAGDTQYF	TGTGCCATCAGGGAATATAGCGGGGCAGGAGATACGCAGTATTTT
TRBV20-1	TRBJ1-2	-	-	CRLERAELNYGYTF	TGCAGATTGGAGCGGGCCGAACTTAACTATGGCTACACCTTC
TRBV19	TRBJ2-5	TRBD1	-	CAGRRDRGGQETQYF	TGTGCCGGTAGAAGAGACAGGGGAGGCCAAGAGACCCAGTACTTC
TRBV12-3/TRBV12-4	TRBJ1-6	-	many	CASSRRNSPLHF	TGTGCCAGCAGCCGGCGTAATTCACCCCTCCACTTT
TRBV9	TRBJ1-5	-	-	CASSAGERQPQHF	TGTGCCAGTAGTGCCGGAGAGCGACAGCCCCAGCATTTT
TRBV7-3	TRBJ2-1	-	few	CASSLTGSEQFF	TGTGCCAGCAGCTTAACGGGGAGTGAGCAGTTCTTC
TRBV29-1	TRBJ2-7	-	-	CSVEWPSSYEQYF	TGCAGCGTTGAGTGGCCGAGCTCCTACGAGCAGTACTTC
TRBV29-1	TRBJ2-1	TRBD1	-	CSVGSDRGRRSYNEQFF	TGCAGCGTGGGTTCGGACAGGGGACGGAGATCCTACAATGAGCAGTTCTTC
TRBV20-1	TRBJ2-1	-	-	CSAPGEAGNEQFF	TGCAGTGCTCCGGGGGAGGCTGGCAATGAGCAGTTCTTC